The 5 T cell receptor beta chains below were found in one sample sequenced in a study of blood T cell repertoires in COVID-19. TCRdb keeps only in-frame clones here, not all; method: immunoSEQ multiplex PCR. The sample lists about 100,000 clones; less than 90% were seen once. Material: peripheral blood. These receptors were obtained from a man aged 25-45 years in a cohort sampled during active COVID-19.

The table lists this clone with a few counts. The rearrangement links TRBV9 to TRBJ1-2; D gene ambiguous. The V gene's germline CDR1 is SGDLS and CDR2 YYNGEE. The CDR3 runs 14 residues. Deletions cut 6 bases from V and 8 bases from J, with 20 bases between. This CDR3 is CASTASGVLGGYTF. CDR3 nucleotides: TGTGCCAGCACCGCCTCCGGGGTCCTCGGGGGCTACACCTTC.

The genes are TRBV21-1 and TRBJ2-5; the DNA was not used to check the table's D call, TRBD1. TRBV21-1 is a known pseudogene. CDR3 length: 14 residues. The CDR3 coding sequence is TGTGCCAGCAGCAATGGGCCCGAACAAGAGACCCAGTACTTC. Translated: CASSNGPEQETQYF.

The chain carries TRBV5-1 and TRBJ1-1; 8 bases align to TRBD1. The CDR3 runs to 14 residues. Unmatched junction bases numbered 8, after V lost 4 bases and J lost 6 bases. The germline V gene has CDR1 SGHRS and CDR2 YFSETQ. In DNA form, the CDR3 reads TGCGCCAGCAGCCCGCTAGGACAGGGCGCTGAAGCTTTCTTT. It is translated as CASSPLGQGAEAFF. The variable domain in full, with the rest retrieved from reference TRBV5-1 and TRBJ1-1, is KAGVTQTPRYLIKTRGQQVTLSCSPISGHRSVSWYQQTPGQGLQFLFEYFSETQRNKGNFPGRFSGRQFSNSRSEMNVSTLELGDSALYLCASSPLGQGAEAFFGQGTRLTVV.

The chain recombines TRBV30 with TRBJ2-1; tentatively, D is TRBD2 (7 bases). Germline assignment: CDR1 GTSNPN and CDR2 SVGIG (reference sequence). Trimming took 5 bases from V and 7 from J, leaving 15 bases between them. This CDR3 has 13 amino acids. CDR3 DNA sequence: TGTGCCTGGTCGAGGGGGGGCCTAAATGAGCAGTTCTTC. Protein: CAWSRGGLNEQFF. Using reference TRBV30 and TRBJ2-1 for the parts outside the CDR3, the full variable domain is SQTIHQWPATLVQPVGSPLSLECTVEGTSNPNLYWYRQAAGRGLQLLFYSVGIGQISSEVPQNLSASRPQDRQFILSSKKLLLSDSGFYLCAWSRGGLNEQFFGPGTRLTVL.

V usage is TRBV20-1 and J usage is TRBJ2-5, with a possible D match to TRBD2 (6 bases). V was shortened by 3 bases and J by 5 bases, with 19 bases between the two germline ends. Germline V lookup: CDR1 DFQATT, CDR2 SNEGSKA (reference sequence). CDR3 size: 15 residues. The CDR3 DNA sequence: TGCAGTGCTAGTGGCCAGAGCGGGTCGGATGAGACCCAGTACTTC. It yields the protein CSASGQSGSDETQYF.